Described below is a single T cell receptor beta chain sequence and its context. The data derive from a study of blood T cells in healthy people across ages. Germline trimming cut 0 bases from V and 6 bases from J; bases unmatched to any gene: 9. Germline V gives CDR1 SGDLS, CDR2 YYNGEE. The CDR3 sequence is 16 residues long. Primed by a sample-barcoded 5' primer and a J-beta primer mix, a second PCR proceeded for roughly 7 to 12 cycles. TCRdb reprocessed the 5' RACE reads with MiXCR, giving one entry per CDR3 protein. The top ten clones hold under 5% of a sample with over a million distinct CDR3 sequences, about 42% of them seen once.

Sequenced: blood. The source of this sequence is a woman aged 18 to 35 in good health. V is TRBV9 and J is TRBJ2-3, with 8 nucleotides matching TRBD2. CDR3 coding DNA: TGTGCCAGCAGCGTAGACGGGGGGGCATATCCCGATACGCAGTATTTT. Amino acid sequence: CASSVDGGAYPDTQYF.